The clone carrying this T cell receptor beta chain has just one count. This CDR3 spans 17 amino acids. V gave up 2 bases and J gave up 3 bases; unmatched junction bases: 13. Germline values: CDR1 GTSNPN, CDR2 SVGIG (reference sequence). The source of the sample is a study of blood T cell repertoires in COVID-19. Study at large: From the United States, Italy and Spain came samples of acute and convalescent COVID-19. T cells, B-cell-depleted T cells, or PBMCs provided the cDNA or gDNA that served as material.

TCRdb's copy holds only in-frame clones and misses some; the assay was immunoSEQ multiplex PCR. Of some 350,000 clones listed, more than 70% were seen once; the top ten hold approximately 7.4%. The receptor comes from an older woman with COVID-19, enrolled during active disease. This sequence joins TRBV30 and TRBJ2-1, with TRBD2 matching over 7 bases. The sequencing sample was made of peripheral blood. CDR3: CAWSLPLAGVYYNEQFF. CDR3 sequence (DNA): TGTGCCTGGAGTCTACCACTGGCGGGGGTGTACTACAATGAGCAGTTCTTC.